This section outlines one T cell receptor beta chain sequence together with its context. Its specificity is unknown. An end of the junction differs from the germline gene, which may be a read error. The sample is drawn from a study of breast tumors, draining lymph nodes, adjacent tissues. General study points: Tumors had less TCR diversity than lymph nodes, more than nontumor tissue. That most tumor T cells come from lymph nodes remained unproven.

Axillary draining lymph nodes of breast cancer patients supplied the node samples. Germline CDR1 is LNHNV and CDR2 is YYDKDF (reference sequence). This CDR3 region has 14 residues. TCRdb called the multiplex PCR reads again in MiXCR, with one record for every CDR3 protein. Counted here are around 300,000 distinct CDR3 sequences, around 30% occurring once; the ten biggest clones make up about 1%. The V and J genes are TRBV15 and TRBJ2-5; unclear D gene. The clonotype was recovered from a female donor with breast cancer. Some clones in this sample may be carry-over from other donors' samples. The specimen was axillary lymph node tissue. The CDR3 bases are TGTGCCACCAGCGGAGATCGCCTTCTAGAGGCCCAGTACTTC. Protein sequence: CATSGDRLLEAQYF.